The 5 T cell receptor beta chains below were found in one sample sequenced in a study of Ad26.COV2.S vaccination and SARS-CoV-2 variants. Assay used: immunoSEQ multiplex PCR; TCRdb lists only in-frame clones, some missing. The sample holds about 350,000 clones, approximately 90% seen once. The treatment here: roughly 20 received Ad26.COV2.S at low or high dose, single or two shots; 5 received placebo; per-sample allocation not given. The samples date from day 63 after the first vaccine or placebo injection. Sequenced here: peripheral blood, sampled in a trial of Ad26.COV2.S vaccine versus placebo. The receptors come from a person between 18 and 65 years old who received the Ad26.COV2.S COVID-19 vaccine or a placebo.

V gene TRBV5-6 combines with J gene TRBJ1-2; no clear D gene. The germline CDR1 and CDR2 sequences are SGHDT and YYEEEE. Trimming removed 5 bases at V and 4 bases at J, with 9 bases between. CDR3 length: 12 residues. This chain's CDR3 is CASSPDGYGYTF. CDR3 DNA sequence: TGTGCCAGCAGTCCAGACGGCTATGGCTACACCTTC.

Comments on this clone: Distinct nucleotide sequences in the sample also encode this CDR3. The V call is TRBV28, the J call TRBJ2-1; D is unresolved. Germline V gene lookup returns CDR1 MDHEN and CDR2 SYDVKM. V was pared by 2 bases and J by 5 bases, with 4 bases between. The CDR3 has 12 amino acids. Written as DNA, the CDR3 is TGTGCCAGCAGTTTAAGCAACAATGAGCAGTTCTTC. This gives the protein CASSLSNNEQFF.

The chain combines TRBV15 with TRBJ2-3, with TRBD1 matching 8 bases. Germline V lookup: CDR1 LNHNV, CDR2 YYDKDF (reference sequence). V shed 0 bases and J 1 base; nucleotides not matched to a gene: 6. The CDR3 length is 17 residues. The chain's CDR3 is CATSRDWETGGTDTQYF. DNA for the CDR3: TGTGCCACCAGCAGAGATTGGGAGACAGGGGGCACAGATACGCAGTATTTT.

The CDR3 DNA sequence: TGTGCCAGCAGCTCGGGACTTCAGAACACCGGGGAGCTGTTTTTT. The encoded protein is CASSSGLQNTGELFF. V gene TRBV5-4 combines with J gene TRBJ2-2; the D gene is possibly TRBD2 (6 bases). The CDR3 is 15 amino acids. Germline V gives CDR1 SGHNT, CDR2 YYREEE (reference sequence). V was clipped by 3 bases and J by 1 base, with 10 bases between them.

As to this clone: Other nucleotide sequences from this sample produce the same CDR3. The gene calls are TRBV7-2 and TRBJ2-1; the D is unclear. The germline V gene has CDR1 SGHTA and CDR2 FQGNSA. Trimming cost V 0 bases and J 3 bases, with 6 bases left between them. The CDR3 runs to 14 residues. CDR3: CASSLAGVYNEQFF. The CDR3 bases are TGTGCCAGCAGCTTAGCAGGCGTCTACAATGAGCAGTTCTTC.